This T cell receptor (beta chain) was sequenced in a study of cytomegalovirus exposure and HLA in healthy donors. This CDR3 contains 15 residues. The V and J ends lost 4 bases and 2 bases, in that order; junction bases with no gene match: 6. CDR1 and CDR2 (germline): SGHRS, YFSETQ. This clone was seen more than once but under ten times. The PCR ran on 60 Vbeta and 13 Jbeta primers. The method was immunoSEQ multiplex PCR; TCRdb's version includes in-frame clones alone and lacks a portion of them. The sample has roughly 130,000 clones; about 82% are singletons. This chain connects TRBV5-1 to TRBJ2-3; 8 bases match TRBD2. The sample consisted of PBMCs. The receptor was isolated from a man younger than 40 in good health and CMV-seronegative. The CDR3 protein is CASSVPGGDTDTQYF. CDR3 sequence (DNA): TGCGCCAGCAGCGTCCCGGGGGGGGACACAGATACGCAGTATTTT.